The clone carrying this TCR beta chain appeared a single time. Its antigen is not known. The sample comes from a study of OX40 agonist ivuxolimab in advanced cancers. Overall study context: Ivuxolimab, an antibody that agonizes OX40 (CD134), was administered to the patients.

The table came from immunoSEQ multiplex PCR; TCRdb's copy has only in-frame clones and leaves some out. This table has 45,000 to 70,000 clones, around 80% appearing once. Findings and limits, study-wide: Clonal expansion in partial responders at 0.1-3.0 mg/kg ranked among the lowest. The expanded peripheral T cells' antigen specificity was not determined. The study found that CD8+ T cells averaged more expanded clones than CD4+.

This CDR3 spans 12 amino acids. Germline V gene sequence: CDR1 GTSNPN, CDR2 SVGIG (reference sequence). Trimming removed 2 bases from V and 6 bases from J, with 11 bases in between. The sample was CD4+ or CD8+ T cells sorted from blood, taken in a trial of the OX40 agonist ivuxolimab. The chain joins TRBV30 to TRBJ2-7, with D perhaps TRBD1 (6 bases). This TCR derives from an adult with an advanced solid tumor such as melanoma, head and neck, liver or kidney cancer. This chain's CDR3 is CAWSYTGTEQYF. Written as DNA, the CDR3 is TGTGCCTGGAGTTACACAGGGACCGAGCAGTACTTC.